Shown below are 3 T cell receptor beta chains from a single sample sequenced in a study of T cells in Graves' hyperthyroidism and ophthalmopathy (dated by TCRdb to between 2019 and 2020). Receptors were amplified or captured by multiplex PCR. These reads were obtained on an Illumina HiSeq 2000. The TCR beta CDR3 regions were amplified from the RNA transcripts. The TCR CDR3 was subjected to a first round of RT-PCR using the HTBI primer set and the Qiagen OneStep RT-PCR kit. TCRdb reprocessing: public reads trimmed at Q25 with fastp, clones called with MiXCR, in-frame beta chains kept. Entries are consolidated by CDR3 protein sequence, retaining the most common genes and DNA. For this sample the table gives under 600,000 distinct CDR3 sequences, of which approximately 15% were detected only once. The ten top clones hold roughly 3.4% of the sample. Sequenced input: blood. These receptors originate from a woman in her 40s with Graves' ophthalmopathy.

This clonotype was detected ten times or more. This chain links TRBV20-1 with TRBJ2-1; TRBD2 aligns across 8 bases. Unmatched junction bases numbered 2, after V lost 4 bases and J lost 3 bases. The CDR3 spans 13 residues. Germline CDR1 is DFQATT and CDR2 is SNEGSKA (reference sequence). The CDR3: CSATGTSYNEQFF. The CDR3 DNA reads TGCAGTGCTACCGGGACTAGCTACAATGAGCAGTTCTTC.

This clonotype was detected ten times or more. The gene calls are TRBV6-1 and TRBJ1-5; the D is unclear. CDR1 and CDR2 from the germline V gene are MNHNS and SASEGT. This CDR3 contains 13 residues. The V and J ends lost 7 bases and 0 bases respectively, with 7 bases between them. In DNA, the CDR3 is TGTGCCAGCATAAGTAATAGCAATCAGCCCCAGCATTTT. Translated, it gives CASISNSNQPQHF.

This clonotype was observed a handful of times. This chain connects TRBV10-3 to TRBJ2-2; possibly TRBD2 for D (6 bases). This CDR3 is built from 15 residues. V lost 2 bases and J lost 2, with 9 bases in between. Germline assignment: CDR1 ENHRY and CDR2 SYGVKD. This chain's CDR3 is CAISEGGLNTGELFF. The CDR3 nucleotides are TGTGCCATCAGTGAGGGGGGACTCAACACCGGGGAGCTGTTTTTT.